This section outlines one T cell receptor (beta chain) sequence together with its context. This specimen comes from a study of blood T cell repertoires in COVID-19. Looking at the study overall: The United States, Italy and Spain supplied acute and convalescent COVID-19 samples. T cells, B-cell-depleted T cells, or PBMCs provided the cDNA or gDNA that served as material.

Symptom resolution, clearance, or two negative PCRs marked the recovered donors of Cohort 3. Original data processing: It was from reference gene primer amplification that nucleated cell counts were estimated. Assay: immunoSEQ multiplex PCR; the TCRdb copy retains only in-frame clones and omits some. That table gives V, J and clone size, and the DNA gave D and trimming. The repertoire includes some 150,000 clones, 89% of them detected once, and approximately 0.77% sits in the top ten. Germline-derived CDR1 and CDR2 are PRHDT and FYEKMQ (reference sequence). This CDR3 contains 18 residues. V shed 5 bases and J shed 1 base, with 24 bases lying between them.

The specimen was PBMCs or T cells enriched from blood (not recorded which). The sequence came from a woman in her late teens or twenties who had recovered from COVID-19. The V gene is TRBV13, the J gene TRBJ2-7; TRBD1 might be the D (5 bases). The CDR3 protein is CASSQLDRREVLSYEQYF. As DNA, the CDR3 is TGTGCCAGCAGCCAACTCGACAGAAGGGAAGTACTATCCTACGAGCAGTACTTC. The complete variable domain, with remaining parts taken from reference TRBV13 and TRBJ2-7, reads AAGVIQSPRHLIKEKRETATLKCYPIPRHDTVYWYQQGPGQDPQFLISFYEKMQSDKGSIPDRFSAQQFSDYHSELNMSSLELGDSALYFCASSQLDRREVLSYEQYFGPGTRLTVT.